One and the same sample provided the 2 T cell receptor beta chains below, sequenced in a study of T-cell memory formation after mild COVID-19. TCRdb reanalysed the 5' RACE reads using MiXCR and keeps one entry per CDR3 protein. Altogether 550,000 to 700,000 distinct CDR3 sequences are present, around 15% being singletons, with the ten largest covering roughly 7.7%. The specimen sequenced was PBMCs or a T cell subset sorted from them (not recorded which). These receptor sequences come from an adult woman who had mild COVID-19 (a few samples of this study predate the infection). Cell type and time point are not known.

There are a few counts of this clonotype. This sequence joins TRBV7-8 and TRBJ2-7, with 11 bases matching TRBD2. Germline CDR1 reads SGHVS; CDR2 reads FQNEAQ. V gave up 2 bases and J gave up 5 bases; unmatched junction bases: 17. This CDR3 is 19 amino acids long. As DNA, the CDR3 is TGTGCCAGCAGCTTAAGGGATCCGGGACTAGCGGCGTATTTGAACGAGCAGTACTTC. This sequence encodes CASSLRDPGLAAYLNEQYF.

This clonotype was seen many times. V is TRBV5-1 and J is TRBJ2-1; 8 bases map to TRBD2. V trimming: 4 bases; J trimming: 8 bases; junction bases outside the gene matches: 8. The germline V gene has CDR1 SGHRS and CDR2 YFSETQ. This CDR3 comprises 14 residues. The CDR3 reads CASSGGLAGDEQFF. CDR3 DNA sequence: TGCGCCAGCAGCGGTGGACTAGCAGGCGATGAGCAGTTCTTC.